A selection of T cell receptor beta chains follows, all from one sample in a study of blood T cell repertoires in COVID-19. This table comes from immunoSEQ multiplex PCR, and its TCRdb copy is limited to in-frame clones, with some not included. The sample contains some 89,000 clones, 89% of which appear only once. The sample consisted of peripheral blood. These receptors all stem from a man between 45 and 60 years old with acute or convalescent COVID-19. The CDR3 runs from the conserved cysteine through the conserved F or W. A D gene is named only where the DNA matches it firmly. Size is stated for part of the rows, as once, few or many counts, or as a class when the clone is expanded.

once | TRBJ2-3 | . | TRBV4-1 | CASSRIGTDTQYF | TGCGCCAGCAGCCGCATAGGCACAGATACGCAGTATTTT
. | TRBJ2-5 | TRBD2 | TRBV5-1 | CASSWPRGKREGQETQYF | TGCGCCAGCAGTTGGCCCAGGGGGAAGCGGGAGGGCCAAGAGACCCAGTACTTC
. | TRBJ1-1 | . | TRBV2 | CASGRTDGTEAFF | TGTGCCAGCGGGAGGACGGACGGCACTGAAGCTTTCTTT
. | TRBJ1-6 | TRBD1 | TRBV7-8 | CASSSGQGGSPLHF | TGTGCCAGCAGCTCGGGACAGGGCGGGTCACCCCTCCACTTT
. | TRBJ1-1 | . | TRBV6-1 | CASSEQLSPEAFF | TGTGCCAGCAGTGAACAATTGAGCCCTGAAGCTTTCTTT
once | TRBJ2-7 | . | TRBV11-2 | CASSFLQGSGEQYF | TGTGCCAGCAGCTTCTTGCAGGGGTCAGGCGAGCAGTACTTC
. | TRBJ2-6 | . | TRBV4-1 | CASSEQVSGANVLTF | TGCGCCAGCAGCGAGCAGGTATCTGGGGCCAACGTCCTGACTTTC
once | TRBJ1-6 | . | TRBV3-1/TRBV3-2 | CASSQDQGNSPLHF | TGTGCCAGCAGCCAAGATCAGGGTAATTCACCCCTCCACTTT
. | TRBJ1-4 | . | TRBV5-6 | CASTRTGFRANEKLFF | TGTGCCAGCACGAGAACCGGGTTCCGCGCTAATGAAAAACTGTTTTTT
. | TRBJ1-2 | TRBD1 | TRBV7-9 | CASSQGGPF | TGTGCCAGCAGTCAAGGGGGCCCATTC
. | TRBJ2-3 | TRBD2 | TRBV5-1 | CASSFIGRAGDTQYF | TGCGCCAGCAGCTTTATCGGGAGGGCCGGAGATACGCAGTATTTT
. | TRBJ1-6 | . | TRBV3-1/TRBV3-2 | CASSQGTGSYNSPLHF | TGTGCCAGCAGCCAAGGAACAGGCTCCTATAATTCACCCCTCCACTTT